This T cell receptor (beta chain) was observed in a study of identical twins. Study-wide results and caveats: Modelling approaches yielded underestimates of out-of-frame TCR alpha sharing between monozygotic twins.

About this clonotype itself: As yet, its antigen is unknown.

The donors were all healthy and Caucasian. There are 15 residues in the CDR3. Trimming left V 10 bases short and J 0 bases short, with 19 bases between. The V gene's germline CDR1 is SEHNR and CDR2 FQNEAQ (reference sequence). Each CDR3 protein is one row after TCRdb ran MiXCR on the 5' RACE reads. The table lists roughly 500,000 distinct CDR3 sequences, around 20% of them singletons. This sample was shared with a second study, whose subject was T cells expressing NK-cell markers.

Sequencing used CD4+ T cells sorted from blood. The J gene is TRBJ2-7, the V gene TRBV7-9; D is possibly TRBD2 (6 bases). The receptor comes from a woman younger than 30 in good health. In DNA, the CDR3 is TGTGCCATCTCGGAGGGCCGGTTTACCTCCTACGAGCAGTACTTC. Amino acid sequence: CAISEGRFTSYEQYF.